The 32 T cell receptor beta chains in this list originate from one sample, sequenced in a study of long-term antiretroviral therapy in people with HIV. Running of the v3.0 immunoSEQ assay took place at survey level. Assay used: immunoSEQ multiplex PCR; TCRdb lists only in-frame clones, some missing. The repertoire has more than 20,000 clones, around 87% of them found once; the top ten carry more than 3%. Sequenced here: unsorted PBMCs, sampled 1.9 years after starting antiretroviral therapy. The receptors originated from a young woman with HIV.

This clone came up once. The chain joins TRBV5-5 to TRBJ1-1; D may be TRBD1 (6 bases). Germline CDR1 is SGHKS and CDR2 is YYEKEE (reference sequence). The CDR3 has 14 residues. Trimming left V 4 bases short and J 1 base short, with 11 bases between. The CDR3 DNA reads TGTGCCAGCAGCCGTAGGGGGGAGAACACTGAAGCTTTCTTT. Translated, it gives CASSRRGENTEAFF.

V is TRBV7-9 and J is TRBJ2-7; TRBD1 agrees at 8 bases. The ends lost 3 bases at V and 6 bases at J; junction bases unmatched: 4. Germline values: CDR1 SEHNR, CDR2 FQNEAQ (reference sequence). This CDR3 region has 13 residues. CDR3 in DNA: TGTGCCAGCAGCTTTCTCGACAGGGGCGAGCAGTACGTC. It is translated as CASSFLDRGEQYV.

CDR3 region: CASSLGPGGGQGGYTF. The CDR3 DNA reads TGTGCCAGCAGCTTGGGCCCAGGTGGGGGGCAGGGTGGCTACACCTTC. The chain couples TRBV7-9 to TRBJ1-2; possible D gene TRBD1, 6 bases. With 3 bases removed from V and 7 bases from J, the gap between germline ends came to 21 bases. CDR1 is SEHNR and CDR2 is FQNEAQ in the germline V gene (reference sequence). The CDR3 is made up of 16 amino acids.

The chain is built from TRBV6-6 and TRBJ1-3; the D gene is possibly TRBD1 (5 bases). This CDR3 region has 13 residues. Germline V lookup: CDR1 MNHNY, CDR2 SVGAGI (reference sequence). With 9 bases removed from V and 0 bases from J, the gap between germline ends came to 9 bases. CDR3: CASNRFSGNTIYF. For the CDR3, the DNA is TGTGCCAGTAACAGGTTCTCTGGAAACACCATATATTTT.

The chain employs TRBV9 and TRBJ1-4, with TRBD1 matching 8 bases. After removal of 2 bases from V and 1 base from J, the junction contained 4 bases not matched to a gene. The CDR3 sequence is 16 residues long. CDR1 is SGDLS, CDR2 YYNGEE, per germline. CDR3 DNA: TGTGCCAGCAGCGTCGGACAGGGTGGAACTAATGAAAAACTGTTTTTT. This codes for CASSVGQGGTNEKLFF.

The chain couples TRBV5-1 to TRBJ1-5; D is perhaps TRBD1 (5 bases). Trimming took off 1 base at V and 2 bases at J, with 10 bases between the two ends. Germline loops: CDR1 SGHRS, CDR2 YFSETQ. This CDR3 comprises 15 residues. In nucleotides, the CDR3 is TGCGCCAGCAGCTTGCGGGGGGAGGGCAATCAGCCCCAGCATTTT. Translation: CASSLRGEGNQPQHF.

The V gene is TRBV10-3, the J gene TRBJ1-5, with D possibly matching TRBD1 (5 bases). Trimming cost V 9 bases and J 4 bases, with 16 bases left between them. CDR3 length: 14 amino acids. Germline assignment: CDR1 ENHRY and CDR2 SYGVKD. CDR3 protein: CAMRGDSENQPQHF. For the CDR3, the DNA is TGTGCCATGAGGGGCGATAGTGAAAATCAGCCCCAGCATTTT.

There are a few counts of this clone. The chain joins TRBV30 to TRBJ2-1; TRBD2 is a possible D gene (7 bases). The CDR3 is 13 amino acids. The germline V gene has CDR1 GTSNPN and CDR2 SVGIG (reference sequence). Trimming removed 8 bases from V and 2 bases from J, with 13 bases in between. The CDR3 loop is CAGGAGAYNEQFF. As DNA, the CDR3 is TGTGCCGGGGGGGCTGGAGCCTACAATGAGCAGTTCTTC.

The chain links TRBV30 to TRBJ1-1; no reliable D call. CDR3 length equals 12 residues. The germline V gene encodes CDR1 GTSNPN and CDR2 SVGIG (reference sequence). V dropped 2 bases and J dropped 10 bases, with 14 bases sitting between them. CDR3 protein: CAWSPQTARAFF. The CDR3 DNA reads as TGTGCCTGGAGTCCTCAGACCGCAAGAGCTTTCTTT.

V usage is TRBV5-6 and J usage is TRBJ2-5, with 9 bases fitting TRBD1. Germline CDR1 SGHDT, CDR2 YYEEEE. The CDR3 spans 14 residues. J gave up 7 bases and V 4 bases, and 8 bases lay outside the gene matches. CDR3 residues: CASSEGTGYGTQYF. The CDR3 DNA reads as TGTGCCAGCAGCGAGGGGACAGGGTATGGGACCCAGTACTTC.

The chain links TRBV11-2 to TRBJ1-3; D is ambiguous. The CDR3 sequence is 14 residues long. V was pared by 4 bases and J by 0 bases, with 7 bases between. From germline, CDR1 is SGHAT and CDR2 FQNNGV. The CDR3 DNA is TGTGCCAGCAGCTGGTTGAACTCTGGAAACACCATATATTTT. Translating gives CASSWLNSGNTIYF.

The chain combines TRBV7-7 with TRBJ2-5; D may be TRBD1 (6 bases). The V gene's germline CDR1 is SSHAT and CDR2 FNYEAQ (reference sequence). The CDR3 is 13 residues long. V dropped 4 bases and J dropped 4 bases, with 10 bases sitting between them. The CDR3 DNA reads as TGTGCCAGCAGCTACAGGGTGCGAGAGACCCAGTACTTC. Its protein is CASSYRVRETQYF.

CDR3 amino acids: CASSSRSSGVAHYEQYF. CDR3 nucleotide sequence: TGTGCCAGCAGCTCGCGATCTAGCGGGGTGGCTCATTACGAGCAGTACTTC. The chain has TRBV11-2 and TRBJ2-7; the match to TRBD2 covers 9 bases. This CDR3 is 17 amino acids long. From germline, CDR1 is SGHAT and CDR2 FQNNGV. Trimming cost V 4 bases and J 4 bases; bases outside gene matches: 14.

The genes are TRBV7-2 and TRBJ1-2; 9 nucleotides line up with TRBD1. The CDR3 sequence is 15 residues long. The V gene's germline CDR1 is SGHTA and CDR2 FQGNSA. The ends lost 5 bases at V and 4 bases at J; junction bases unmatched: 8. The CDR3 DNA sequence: TGTGCCAGCAGCCGGACAGGGGAAGGGTTCTATGGCTACACCTTC. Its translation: CASSRTGEGFYGYTF.

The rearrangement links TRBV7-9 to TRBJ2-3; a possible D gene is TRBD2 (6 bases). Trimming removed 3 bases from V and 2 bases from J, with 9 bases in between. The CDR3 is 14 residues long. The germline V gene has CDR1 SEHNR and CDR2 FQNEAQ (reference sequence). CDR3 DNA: TGTGCCAGCAGCTTGAGGGACTTCACAGATACGCAGTATTTT. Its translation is CASSLRDFTDTQYF.

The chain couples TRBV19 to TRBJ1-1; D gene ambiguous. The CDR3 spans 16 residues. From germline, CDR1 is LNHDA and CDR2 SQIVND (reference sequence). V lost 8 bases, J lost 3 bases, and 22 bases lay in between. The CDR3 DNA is TGTGCCAGTGACGTTGCCTCACAGTCCCGATACACTGAAGCTTTCTTT. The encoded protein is CASDVASQSRYTEAFF.

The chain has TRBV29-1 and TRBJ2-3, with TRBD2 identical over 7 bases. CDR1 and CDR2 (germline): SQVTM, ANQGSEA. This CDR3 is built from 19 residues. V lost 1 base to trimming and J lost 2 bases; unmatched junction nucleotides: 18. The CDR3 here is CSVEGLSSGPIHDTDTQYF. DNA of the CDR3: TGCAGCGTTGAAGGACTTTCTAGCGGACCGATACACGACACAGATACGCAGTATTTT.

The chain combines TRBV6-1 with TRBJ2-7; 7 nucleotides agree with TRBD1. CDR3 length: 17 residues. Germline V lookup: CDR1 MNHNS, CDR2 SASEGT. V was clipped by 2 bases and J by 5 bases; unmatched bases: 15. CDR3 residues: CASSEQHRTGGQDEQYV. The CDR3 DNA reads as TGTGCCAGCAGTGAACAGCATAGGACAGGTGGTCAAGACGAGCAGTACGTC.

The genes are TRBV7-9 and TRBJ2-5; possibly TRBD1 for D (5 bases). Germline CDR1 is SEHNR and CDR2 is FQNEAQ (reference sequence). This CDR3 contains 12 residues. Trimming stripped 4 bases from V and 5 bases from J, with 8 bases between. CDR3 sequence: CASSSGAETQYF. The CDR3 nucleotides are TGTGCCAGCAGCTCTGGGGCCGAGACCCAGTACTTC.

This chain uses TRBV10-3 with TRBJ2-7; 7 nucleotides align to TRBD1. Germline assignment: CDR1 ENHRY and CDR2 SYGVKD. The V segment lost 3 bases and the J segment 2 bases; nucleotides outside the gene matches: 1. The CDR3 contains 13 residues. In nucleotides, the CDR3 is TGTGCCATCAGTGAAGACAGGGCCTACGAGCAGTACGTC. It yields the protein CAISEDRAYEQYV.

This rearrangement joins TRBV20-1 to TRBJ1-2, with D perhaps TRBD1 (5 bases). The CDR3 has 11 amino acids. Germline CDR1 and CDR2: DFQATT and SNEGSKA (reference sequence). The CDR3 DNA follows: TGCGGATGTGACAGAAACTATGGCTACACCTTC. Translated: CGCDRNYGYTF.

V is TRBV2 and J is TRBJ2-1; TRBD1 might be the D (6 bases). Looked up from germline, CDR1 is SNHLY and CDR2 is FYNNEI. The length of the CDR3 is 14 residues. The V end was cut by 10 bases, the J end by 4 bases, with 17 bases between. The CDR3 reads CATNTGTRYNEQFF. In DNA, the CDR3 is TGTGCCACCAACACCGGGACAAGATACAATGAGCAGTTCTTC.

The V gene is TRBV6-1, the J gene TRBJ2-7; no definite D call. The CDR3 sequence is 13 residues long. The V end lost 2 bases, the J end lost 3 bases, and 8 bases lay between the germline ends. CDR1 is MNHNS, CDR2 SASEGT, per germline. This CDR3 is CASSEMWIYEQYV. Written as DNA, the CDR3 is TGTGCCAGCAGTGAAATGTGGATCTACGAGCAGTACGTC.

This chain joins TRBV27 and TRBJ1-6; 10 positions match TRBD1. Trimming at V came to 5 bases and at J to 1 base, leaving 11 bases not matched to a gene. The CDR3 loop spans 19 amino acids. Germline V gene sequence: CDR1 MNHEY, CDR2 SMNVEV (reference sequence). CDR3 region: CASSLLTGGVGSYNSPLHF. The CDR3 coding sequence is TGTGCCAGCAGTCTACTGACAGGGGGCGTAGGATCCTATAATTCACCCCTCCACTTT.

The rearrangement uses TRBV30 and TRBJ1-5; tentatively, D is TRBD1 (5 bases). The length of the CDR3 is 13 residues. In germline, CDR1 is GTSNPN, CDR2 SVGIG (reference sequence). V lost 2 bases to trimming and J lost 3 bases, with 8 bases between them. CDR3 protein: CAWSSGTNQPQHF. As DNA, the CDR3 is TGTGCCTGGAGTTCAGGGACCAATCAGCCCCAGCATTTT.

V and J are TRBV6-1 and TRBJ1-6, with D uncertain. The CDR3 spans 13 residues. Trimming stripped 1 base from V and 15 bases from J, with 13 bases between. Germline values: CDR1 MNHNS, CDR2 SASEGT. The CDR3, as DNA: TGTGCCAGCAGTGAAGTCTTGGGCAGCCTCCTCCACTTT. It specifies CASSEVLGSLLHF.

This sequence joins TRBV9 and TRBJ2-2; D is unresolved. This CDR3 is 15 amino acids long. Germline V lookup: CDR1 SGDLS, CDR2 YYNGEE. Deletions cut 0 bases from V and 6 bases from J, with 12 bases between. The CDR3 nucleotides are TGTGCCAGCAGCGTAGAAGTAGGGTTGTCCGGGGAGCTGTTTTTT. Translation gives CASSVEVGLSGELFF.

The CDR3 region is CASNGDSAHYGYTF. For the CDR3, the DNA is TGTGCCAGCAATGGGGACAGCGCCCACTATGGCTACACCTTC. The chain employs TRBV5-5 and TRBJ1-2, with TRBD1 matching over 7 bases. The CDR3 is 14 residues long. Germline CDR1 and CDR2: SGHKS and YYEKEE (reference sequence). Trimming removed 6 bases from V and 3 bases from J; junction bases left unmatched: 8.

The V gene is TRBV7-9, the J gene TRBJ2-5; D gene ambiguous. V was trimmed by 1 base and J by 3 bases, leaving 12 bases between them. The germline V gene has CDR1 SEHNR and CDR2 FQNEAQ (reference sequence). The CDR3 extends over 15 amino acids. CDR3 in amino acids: CASSLVSVNKETQYF. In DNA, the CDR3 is TGTGCCAGCAGCTTAGTATCGGTGAATAAAGAGACCCAGTACTTC.

The CDR3 DNA is TGTGCCAGCAGCTCCGATCCTGAAGCTTTCTTT. Protein product: CASSSDPEAFF. The chain links TRBV7-9 to TRBJ1-1; the D is unclear. V lost 4 bases and J 6 bases, leaving 6 bases between the germline ends. The CDR3 runs to 11 residues. Per germline, CDR1 SEHNR and CDR2 FQNEAQ (reference sequence).

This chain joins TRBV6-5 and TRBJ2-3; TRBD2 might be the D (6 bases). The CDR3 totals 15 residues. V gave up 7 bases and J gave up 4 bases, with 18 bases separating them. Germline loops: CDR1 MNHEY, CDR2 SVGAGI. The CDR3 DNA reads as TGTGCCAGCACCATAAGGGCGGGGTCGGCAGATACGCAGTATTTT. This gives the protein CASTIRAGSADTQYF.

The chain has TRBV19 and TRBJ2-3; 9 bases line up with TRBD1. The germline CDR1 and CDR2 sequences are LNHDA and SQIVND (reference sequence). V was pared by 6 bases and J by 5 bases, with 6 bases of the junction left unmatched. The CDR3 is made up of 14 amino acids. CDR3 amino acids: CASSPGTGIDTQYF. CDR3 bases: TGTGCCAGTAGCCCCGGGACAGGGATAGATACGCAGTATTTT.